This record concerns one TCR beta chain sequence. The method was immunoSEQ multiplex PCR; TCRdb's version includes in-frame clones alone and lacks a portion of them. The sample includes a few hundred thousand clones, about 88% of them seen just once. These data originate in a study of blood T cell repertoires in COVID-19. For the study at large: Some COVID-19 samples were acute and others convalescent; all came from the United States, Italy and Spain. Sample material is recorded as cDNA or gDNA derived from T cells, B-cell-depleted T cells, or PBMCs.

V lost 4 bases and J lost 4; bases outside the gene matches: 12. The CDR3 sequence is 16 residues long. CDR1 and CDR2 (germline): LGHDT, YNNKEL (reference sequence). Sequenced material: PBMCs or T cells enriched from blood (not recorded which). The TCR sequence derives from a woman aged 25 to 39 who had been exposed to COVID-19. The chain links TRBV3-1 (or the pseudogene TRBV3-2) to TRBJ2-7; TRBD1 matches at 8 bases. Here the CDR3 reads CASSPQAYGTGYEQYF. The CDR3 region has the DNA TGTGCCAGCAGCCCACAAGCCTATGGGACAGGTTACGAGCAGTACTTC.